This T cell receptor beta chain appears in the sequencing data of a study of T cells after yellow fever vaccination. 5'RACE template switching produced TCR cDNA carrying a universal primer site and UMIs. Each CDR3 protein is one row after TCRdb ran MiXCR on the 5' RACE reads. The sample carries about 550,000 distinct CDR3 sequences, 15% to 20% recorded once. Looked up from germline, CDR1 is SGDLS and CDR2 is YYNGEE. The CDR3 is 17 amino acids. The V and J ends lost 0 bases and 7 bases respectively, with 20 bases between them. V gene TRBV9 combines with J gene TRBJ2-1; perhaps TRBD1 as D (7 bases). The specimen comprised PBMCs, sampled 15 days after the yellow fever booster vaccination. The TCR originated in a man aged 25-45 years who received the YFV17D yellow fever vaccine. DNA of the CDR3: TGTGCCAGCAGCGTAGAAGGTATGCAGGGGGGTCGGAATGAGCAGTTCTTC. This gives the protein CASSVEGMQGGRNEQFF.